This T cell receptor beta chain comes out of a study of long-term antiretroviral therapy in people with HIV. Study overall: In the earliest collections, sampling predates the 2015 immediate-ART recommendation by about a decade.

With survey level as its setting, the immunoSEQ assay was v3.0. The method was immunoSEQ multiplex PCR; TCRdb's version includes in-frame clones alone and lacks a portion of them. In the table there are around 25,000 clones, roughly 87% of which are singletons. The germline V gene has CDR1 MNHEY and CDR2 SVGAGI. CDR3 length equals 14 residues. V shed 4 bases, J shed 7 bases, and the junction held 6 bases outside the gene matches. The chain carries TRBV6-5 and TRBJ1-2, with TRBD1 identical over 10 bases. The sequence was obtained from a man aged 50 to 59 with HIV. Sequenced here: unsorted PBMCs, sampled 1.8 years before starting antiretroviral therapy. As DNA, the CDR3 is TGTGCCAGCAGTTCCGGGACAGGGGATTCTGGCTACACCTTC. This sequence encodes CASSSGTGDSGYTF.